This entry describes one T cell receptor (beta chain). The sample originates from a study of blood T cell repertoires in COVID-19. The CDR3 runs 16 residues. Germline V gene sequence: CDR1 ENHRY, CDR2 SYGVKD. V gave up 2 bases and J gave up 0 bases; unmatched junction bases: 4. In the authors' methods: Reference gene primer amplification gave nucleated cell count estimates. TCRdb's copy holds only in-frame clones and misses some; the assay was immunoSEQ multiplex PCR. That table is the source of V, J and clone size, and D and trimming were worked out from the DNA. The table includes more than 70,000 clones, 80% to 90% detected once.

The J gene is TRBJ1-3, the V gene TRBV10-3; TRBD1 matches at 7 bases. The source material was peripheral blood. The TCR originated in a man older than 75 with active or convalescent COVID-19. The CDR3 protein is CAISEGTASSGNTIYF. The CDR3 nucleotides read TGTGCCATCAGTGAGGGGACAGCGAGCTCTGGAAACACCATATATTTT.